This T cell receptor (beta chain) derives from a study of blood T cells in healthy people across ages. The study's findings and limits: Higher diversity and more naive CD4+ cells were features of long-lived donors, compared to aged donors.

Germline loops: CDR1 DFQATT, CDR2 SNEGSKA (reference sequence). The J segment lost 8 bases and the V segment lost 5 bases, leaving 18 bases of the junction unmatched. The CDR3 contains 17 residues. For the second PCR, which ran for about 7 to 11 cycles, a sample-barcoded 5' primer and a J-beta primer mix were used. TCRdb re-called the 5' RACE reads through MiXCR, storing one row per CDR3 protein. The sample yields roughly 2 million distinct CDR3 sequences, just under 50% seen once. Peripheral blood, roughly 9.1 milliliters per donor, was collected. A minimum of 6.5 million PBMCs was isolated per sample. For this clonotype: As yet, its antigen is unknown.

The receptor was derived from a woman aged 40 to 55 in good health. This sequence joins TRBV20-1 and TRBJ1-6; 7 bases fit TRBD1. Sequencing was performed on blood. CDR3 protein: CSASGTVGLGKDSPLHF. The CDR3 nucleotides read TGCAGTGCTTCCGGGACAGTGGGACTTGGTAAAGATTCACCCCTCCACTTT.